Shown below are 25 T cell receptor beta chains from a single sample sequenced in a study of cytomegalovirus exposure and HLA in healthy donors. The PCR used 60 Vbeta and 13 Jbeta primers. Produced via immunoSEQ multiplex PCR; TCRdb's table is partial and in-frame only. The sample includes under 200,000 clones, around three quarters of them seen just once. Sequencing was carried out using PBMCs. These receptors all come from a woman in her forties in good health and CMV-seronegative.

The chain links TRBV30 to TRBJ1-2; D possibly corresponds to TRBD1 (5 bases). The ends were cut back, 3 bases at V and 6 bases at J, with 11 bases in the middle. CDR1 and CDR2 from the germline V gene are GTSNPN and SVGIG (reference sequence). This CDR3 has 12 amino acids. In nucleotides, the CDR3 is TGTGCCTGGAGGGGGACTCTAAATGGCTACACCTTC. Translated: CAWRGTLNGYTF. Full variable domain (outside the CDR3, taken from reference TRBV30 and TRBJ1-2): SQTIHQWPATLVQPVGSPLSLECTVEGTSNPNLYWYRQAAGRGLQLLFYSVGIGQISSEVPQNLSASRPQDRQFILSSKKLLLSDSGFYLCAWRGTLNGYTFGSGTRLTVV.

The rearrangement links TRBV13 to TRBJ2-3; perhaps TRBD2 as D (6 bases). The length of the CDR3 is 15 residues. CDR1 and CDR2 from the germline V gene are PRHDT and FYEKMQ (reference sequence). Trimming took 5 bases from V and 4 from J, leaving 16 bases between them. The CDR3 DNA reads TGTGCCAGCAGCCCTGCCCGAGGGGAGGCAGATACGCAGTATTTT. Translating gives CASSPARGEADTQYF.

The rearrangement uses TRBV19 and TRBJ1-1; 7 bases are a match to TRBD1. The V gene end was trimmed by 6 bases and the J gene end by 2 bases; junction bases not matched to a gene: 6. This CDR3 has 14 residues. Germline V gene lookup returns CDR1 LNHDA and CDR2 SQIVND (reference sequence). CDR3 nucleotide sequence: TGTGCCAGTAGCCACAGGGGAGGAAACACTGAAGCTTTCTTT. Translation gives CASSHRGGNTEAFF.

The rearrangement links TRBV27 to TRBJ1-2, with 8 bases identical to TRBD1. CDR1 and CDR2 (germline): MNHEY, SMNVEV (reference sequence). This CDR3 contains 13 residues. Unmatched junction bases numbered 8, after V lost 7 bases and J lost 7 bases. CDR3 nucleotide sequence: TGTGCCAGCAAAAGGACAGGGAGCGGTGGCTACACCTTC. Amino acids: CASKRTGSGGYTF.

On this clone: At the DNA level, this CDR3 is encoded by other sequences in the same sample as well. The CDR3 loop reads CASSYSSAYNEQFF. Here the CDR3 DNA reads TGTGCCAGCAGTTACTCGTCTGCCTACAATGAGCAGTTCTTC. This sequence joins TRBV6-5 and TRBJ2-1, with no clear D. CDR3 size: 14 residues. The germline V gene has CDR1 MNHEY and CDR2 SVGAGI. The V and J ends lost 0 bases and 2 bases respectively, with 5 bases between them.

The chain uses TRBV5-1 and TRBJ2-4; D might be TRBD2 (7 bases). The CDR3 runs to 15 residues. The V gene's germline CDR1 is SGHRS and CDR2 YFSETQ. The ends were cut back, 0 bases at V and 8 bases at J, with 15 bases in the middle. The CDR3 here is CASSLEWVGGDIQYF. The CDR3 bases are TGCGCCAGCAGCTTGGAGTGGGTAGGGGGGGACATTCAGTACTTC.

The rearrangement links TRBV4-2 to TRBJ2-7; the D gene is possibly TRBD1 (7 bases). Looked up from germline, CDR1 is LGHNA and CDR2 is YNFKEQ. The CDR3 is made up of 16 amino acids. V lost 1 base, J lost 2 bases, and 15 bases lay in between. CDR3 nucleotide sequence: TGTGCCAGCAGCCAAGTTGCGGGACAGAGAACCTACGAGCAGTACTTC. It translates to CASSQVAGQRTYEQYF.

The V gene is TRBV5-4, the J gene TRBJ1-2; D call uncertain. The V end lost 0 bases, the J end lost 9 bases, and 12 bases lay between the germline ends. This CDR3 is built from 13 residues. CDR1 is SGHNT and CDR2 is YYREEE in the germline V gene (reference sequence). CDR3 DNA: TGTGCCAGCAGCTTGGACGAGACATATAGCTACACCTTC. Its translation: CASSLDETYSYTF.

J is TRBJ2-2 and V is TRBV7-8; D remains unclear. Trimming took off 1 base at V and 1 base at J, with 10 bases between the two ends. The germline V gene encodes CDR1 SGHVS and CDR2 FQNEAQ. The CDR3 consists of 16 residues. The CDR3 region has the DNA TGTGCCAGCAGCTTAGTGGCCGAGGTGAACACCGGGGAGCTGTTTTTT. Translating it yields CASSLVAEVNTGELFF.

The CDR3 loop reads CATSRGRDRGFSGANVLTF. The CDR3 DNA sequence: TGTGCCACCAGCAGAGGCCGGGACAGGGGTTTCTCTGGGGCCAACGTCCTGACTTTC. The chain employs TRBV15 and TRBJ2-6; 10 bases agree with TRBD1. With 1 base clipped from V and 0 bases from J, the junction kept 6 bases outside the gene matches. The V gene's germline CDR1 is LNHNV and CDR2 YYDKDF (reference sequence). This CDR3 is built from 19 residues.

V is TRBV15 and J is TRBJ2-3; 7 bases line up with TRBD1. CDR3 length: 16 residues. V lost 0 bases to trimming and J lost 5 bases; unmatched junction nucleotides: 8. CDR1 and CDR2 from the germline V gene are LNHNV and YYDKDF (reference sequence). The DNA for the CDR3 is TGTGCCACCAGCAGAGATCCGAACAGGGGCAGAGATACGCAGTATTTT. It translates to CATSRDPNRGRDTQYF.

The CDR3 nucleotides are TGTGCCTGGACCCCACCTAGACAGACCTACGAGCAGTACTTC. It yields the protein CAWTPPRQTYEQYF. This rearrangement joins TRBV30 to TRBJ2-7; a weak D match, TRBD1 (5 bases). CDR1 and CDR2 from the germline V gene are GTSNPN and SVGIG (reference sequence). This CDR3 spans 14 amino acids. The ends were cut back, 4 bases at V and 2 bases at J, with 15 bases in the middle.

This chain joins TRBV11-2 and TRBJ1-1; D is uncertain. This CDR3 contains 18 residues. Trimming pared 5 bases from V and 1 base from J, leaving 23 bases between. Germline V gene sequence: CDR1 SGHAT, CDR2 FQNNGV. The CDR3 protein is CASSRLGSMDSRNTEAFF. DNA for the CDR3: TGTGCCAGCAGCCGCCTTGGTAGTATGGATAGCAGGAACACTGAAGCTTTCTTT.

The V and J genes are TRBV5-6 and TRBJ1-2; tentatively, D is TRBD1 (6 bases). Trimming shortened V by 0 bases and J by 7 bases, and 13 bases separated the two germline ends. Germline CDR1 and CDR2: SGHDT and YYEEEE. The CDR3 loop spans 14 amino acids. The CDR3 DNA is TGTGCCAGCAGCTTGGTGGCGGGGGCGGGTGGCTACACCTTC. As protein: CASSLVAGAGGYTF.

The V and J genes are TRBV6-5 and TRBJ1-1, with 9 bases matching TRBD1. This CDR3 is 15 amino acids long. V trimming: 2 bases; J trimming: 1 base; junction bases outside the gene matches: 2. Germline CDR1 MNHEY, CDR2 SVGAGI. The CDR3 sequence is CASSYKTGGNTEAFF. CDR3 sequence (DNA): TGTGCCAGCAGTTACAAGACAGGGGGGAACACTGAAGCTTTCTTT.

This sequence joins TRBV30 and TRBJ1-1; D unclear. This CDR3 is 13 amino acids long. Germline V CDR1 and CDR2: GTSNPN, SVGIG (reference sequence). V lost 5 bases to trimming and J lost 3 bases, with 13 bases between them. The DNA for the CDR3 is TGTGCCTGGTCCGGGTCACCGGACACTGAAGCTTTCTTT. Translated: CAWSGSPDTEAFF. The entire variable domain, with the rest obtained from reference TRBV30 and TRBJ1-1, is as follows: SQTIHQWPATLVQPVGSPLSLECTVEGTSNPNLYWYRQAAGRGLQLLFYSVGIGQISSEVPQNLSASRPQDRQFILSSKKLLLSDSGFYLCAWSGSPDTEAFFGQGTRLTVV.

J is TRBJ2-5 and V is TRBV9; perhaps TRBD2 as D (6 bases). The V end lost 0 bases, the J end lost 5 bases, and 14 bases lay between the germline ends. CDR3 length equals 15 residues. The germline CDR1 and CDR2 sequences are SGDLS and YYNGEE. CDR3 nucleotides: TGTGCCAGCAGCGTAGAGGCGGGAATAGGGGAGACCCAGTACTTC. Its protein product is CASSVEAGIGETQYF.

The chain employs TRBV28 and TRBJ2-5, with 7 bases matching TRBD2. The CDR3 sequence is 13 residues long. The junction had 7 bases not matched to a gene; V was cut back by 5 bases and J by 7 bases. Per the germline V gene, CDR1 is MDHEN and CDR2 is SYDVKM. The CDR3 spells CASSPTSSGTQYF. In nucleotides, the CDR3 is TGTGCCAGCAGTCCGACTAGCTCCGGGACCCAGTACTTC.

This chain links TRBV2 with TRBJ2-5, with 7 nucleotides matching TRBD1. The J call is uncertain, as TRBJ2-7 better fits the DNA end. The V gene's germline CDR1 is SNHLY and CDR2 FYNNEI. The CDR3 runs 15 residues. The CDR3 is CASSEGTGRIGEQYF. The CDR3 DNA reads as TGTGCCAGCAGTGAAGGGACAGGAAGAATTGGCGAGCAGTACTTC.

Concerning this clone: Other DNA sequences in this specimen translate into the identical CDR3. The CDR3 region has the DNA TGCGCCAGCAGCCCTGGACTAGCGGGAGGGCCTGAGACCCAGTACTTC. Translation: CASSPGLAGGPETQYF. This sequence joins TRBV5-1 and TRBJ2-5; TRBD2 agrees at 15 bases. Germline V lookup: CDR1 SGHRS, CDR2 YFSETQ. After removal of 4 bases from V and 5 bases from J, the junction contained 6 bases not matched to a gene. CDR3 size: 16 residues.

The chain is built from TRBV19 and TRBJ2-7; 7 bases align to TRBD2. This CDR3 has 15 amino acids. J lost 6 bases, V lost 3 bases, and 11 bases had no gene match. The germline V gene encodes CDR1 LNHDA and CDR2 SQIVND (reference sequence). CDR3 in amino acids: CASSIGVGRFGEQYF. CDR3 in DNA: TGTGCCAGTAGTATCGGAGTCGGGAGGTTTGGCGAGCAGTACTTC.

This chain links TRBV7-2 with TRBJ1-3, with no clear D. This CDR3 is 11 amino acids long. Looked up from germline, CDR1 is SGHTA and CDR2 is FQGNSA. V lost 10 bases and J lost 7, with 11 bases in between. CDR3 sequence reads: CATPVGNTIYF. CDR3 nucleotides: TGTGCCACCCCCGTCGGGAACACCATATATTTT.

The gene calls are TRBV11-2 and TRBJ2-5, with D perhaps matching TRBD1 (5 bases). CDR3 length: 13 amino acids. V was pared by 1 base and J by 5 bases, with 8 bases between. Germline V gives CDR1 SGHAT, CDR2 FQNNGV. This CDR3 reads CASSLVPGETQYF. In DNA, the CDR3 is TGTGCCAGCAGCTTAGTTCCAGGGGAGACCCAGTACTTC.

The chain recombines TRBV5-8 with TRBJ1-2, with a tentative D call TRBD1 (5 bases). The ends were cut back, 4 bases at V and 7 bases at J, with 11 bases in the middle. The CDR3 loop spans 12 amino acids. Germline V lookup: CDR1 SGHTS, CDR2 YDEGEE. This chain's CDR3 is CASSRDSIGYTF. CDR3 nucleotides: TGTGCCAGCAGCCGTGACAGCATTGGCTACACCTTC.

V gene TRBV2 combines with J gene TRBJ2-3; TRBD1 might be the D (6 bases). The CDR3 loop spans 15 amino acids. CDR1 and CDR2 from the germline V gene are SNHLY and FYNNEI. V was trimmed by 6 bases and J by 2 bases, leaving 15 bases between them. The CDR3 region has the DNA TGTGCCAGCAGAGGACAGACTATTAACACAGATACGCAGTATTTT. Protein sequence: CASRGQTINTDTQYF.